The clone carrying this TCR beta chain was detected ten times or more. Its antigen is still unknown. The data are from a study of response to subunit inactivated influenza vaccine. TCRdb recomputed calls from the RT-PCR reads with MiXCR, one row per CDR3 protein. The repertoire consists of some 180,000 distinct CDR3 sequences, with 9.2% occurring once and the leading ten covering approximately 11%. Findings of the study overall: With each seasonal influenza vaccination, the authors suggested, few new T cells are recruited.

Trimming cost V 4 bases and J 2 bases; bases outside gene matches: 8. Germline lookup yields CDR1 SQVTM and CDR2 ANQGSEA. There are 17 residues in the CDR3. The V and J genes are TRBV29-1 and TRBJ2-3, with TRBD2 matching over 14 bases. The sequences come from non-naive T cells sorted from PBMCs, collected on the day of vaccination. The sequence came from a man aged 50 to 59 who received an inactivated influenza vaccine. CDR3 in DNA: TGCAGCGTTGGAGGGACTAGCGGGAGTGGTAACACAGATACGCAGTATTTT. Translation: CSVGGTSGSGNTDTQYF.